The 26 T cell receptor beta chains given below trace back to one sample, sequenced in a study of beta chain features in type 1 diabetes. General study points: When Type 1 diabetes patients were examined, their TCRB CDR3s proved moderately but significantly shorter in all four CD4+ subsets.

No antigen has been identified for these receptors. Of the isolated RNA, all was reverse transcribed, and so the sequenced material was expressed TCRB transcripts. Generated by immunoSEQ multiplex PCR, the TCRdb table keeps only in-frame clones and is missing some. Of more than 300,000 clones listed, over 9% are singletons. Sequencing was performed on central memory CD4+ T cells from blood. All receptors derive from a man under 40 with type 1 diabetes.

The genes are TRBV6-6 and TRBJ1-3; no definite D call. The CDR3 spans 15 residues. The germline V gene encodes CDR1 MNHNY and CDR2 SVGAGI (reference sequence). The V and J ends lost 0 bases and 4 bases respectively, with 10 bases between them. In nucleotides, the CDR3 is TGTGCCAGCAGTTACTCGTTGCCAGACGGAAACACCATATATTTT. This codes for CASSYSLPDGNTIYF.

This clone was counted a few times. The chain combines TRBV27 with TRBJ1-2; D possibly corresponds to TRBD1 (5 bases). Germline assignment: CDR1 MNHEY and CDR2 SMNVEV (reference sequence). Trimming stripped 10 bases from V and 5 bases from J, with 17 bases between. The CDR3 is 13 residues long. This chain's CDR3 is CAIFHRDGYGYTF. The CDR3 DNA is TGTGCCATCTTCCACCGGGACGGATATGGCTACACCTTC.

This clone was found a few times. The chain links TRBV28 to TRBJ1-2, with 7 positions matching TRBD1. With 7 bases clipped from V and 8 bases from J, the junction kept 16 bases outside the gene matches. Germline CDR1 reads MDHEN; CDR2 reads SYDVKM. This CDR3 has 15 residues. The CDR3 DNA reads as TGTGCCAGCACCCCGCCGGGACAGAACGTCGGGGGCTACACCTTC. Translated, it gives CASTPPGQNVGGYTF.

The CDR3 DNA reads as TGTGCCACCAGTTTAGGACTAGGTGACACCGGGGAGCTGTTTTTT. Translated: CATSLGLGDTGELFF. V gene TRBV7-2 combines with J gene TRBJ2-2; 7 bases are a match to TRBD2. Germline trimming cut 10 bases from V and 3 bases from J; bases unmatched to any gene: 11. CDR3 length equals 15 residues. Germline V lookup: CDR1 SGHTA, CDR2 FQGNSA.

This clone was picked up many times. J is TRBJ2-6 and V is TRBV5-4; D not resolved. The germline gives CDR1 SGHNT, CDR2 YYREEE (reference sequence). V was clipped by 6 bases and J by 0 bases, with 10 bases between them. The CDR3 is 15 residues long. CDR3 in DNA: TGTGCCAGCACCACAGCCGACTCTGGGGCCAACGTCCTGACTTTC. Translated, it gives CASTTADSGANVLTF. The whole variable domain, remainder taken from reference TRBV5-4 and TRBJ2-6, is ETGVTQSPTHLIKTRGQQVTLRCSSQSGHNTVSWYQQALGQGPQFIFQYYREEENGRGNFPPRFSGLQFPNYSSELNVNALELDDSALYLCASTTADSGANVLTFGAGSRLTVL.

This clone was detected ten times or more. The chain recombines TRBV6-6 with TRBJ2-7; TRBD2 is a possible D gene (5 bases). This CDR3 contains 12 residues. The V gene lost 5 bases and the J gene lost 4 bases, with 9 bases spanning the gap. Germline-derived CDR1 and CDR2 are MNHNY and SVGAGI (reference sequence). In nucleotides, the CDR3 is TGTGCCAGCAGTCAAAGCGGATACGAGCAGTACTTC. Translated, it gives CASSQSGYEQYF.

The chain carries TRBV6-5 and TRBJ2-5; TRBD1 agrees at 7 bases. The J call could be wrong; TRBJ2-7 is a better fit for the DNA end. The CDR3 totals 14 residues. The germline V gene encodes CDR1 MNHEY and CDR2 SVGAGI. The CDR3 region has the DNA TGTGCCAGCAGTTCCGCCGACAGGGACTACGAGCAGTACTTC. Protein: CASSSADRDYEQYF.

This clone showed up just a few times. The CDR3 protein is CASSTGAGTYEQYF. In nucleotides, the CDR3 is TGTGCCAGTAGTACAGGGGCAGGGACCTACGAGCAGTACTTC. The chain is built from TRBV19 and TRBJ2-7; D is possibly TRBD1 (6 bases). Between the trimmed V and J ends, which lost 4 bases and 2 bases, there was a span of 12 bases. The CDR3 sequence is 14 residues long. Germline CDR1 is LNHDA and CDR2 is SQIVND (reference sequence).

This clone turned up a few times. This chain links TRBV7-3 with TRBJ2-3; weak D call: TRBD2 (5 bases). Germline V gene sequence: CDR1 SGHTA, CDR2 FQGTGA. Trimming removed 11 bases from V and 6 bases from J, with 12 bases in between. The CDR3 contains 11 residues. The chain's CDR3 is CASVGSDTQYF. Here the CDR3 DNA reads TGTGCCTCCGTAGGGAGCGATACGCAGTATTTT.

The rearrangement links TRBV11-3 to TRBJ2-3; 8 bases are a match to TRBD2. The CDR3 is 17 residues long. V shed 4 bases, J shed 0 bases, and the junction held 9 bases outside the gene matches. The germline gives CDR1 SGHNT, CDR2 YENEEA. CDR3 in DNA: TGTGCCAGCAGCTGGGGATGGTTAGCGGGAAGCACAGATACGCAGTATTTT. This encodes CASSWGWLAGSTDTQYF.

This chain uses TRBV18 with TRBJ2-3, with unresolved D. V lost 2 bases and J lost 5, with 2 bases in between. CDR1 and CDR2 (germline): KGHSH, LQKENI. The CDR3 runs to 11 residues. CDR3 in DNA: TGTGCCAGCTCACCAAAAGATACGCAGTATTTT. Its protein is CASSPKDTQYF.

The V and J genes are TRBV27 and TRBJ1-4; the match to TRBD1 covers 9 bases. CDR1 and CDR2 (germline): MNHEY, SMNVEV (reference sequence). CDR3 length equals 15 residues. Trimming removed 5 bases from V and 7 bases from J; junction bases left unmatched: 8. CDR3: CASSDRDRGGEKLFF. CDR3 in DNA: TGTGCCAGCAGTGACCGAGACAGGGGGGGTGAAAAACTGTTTTTT.

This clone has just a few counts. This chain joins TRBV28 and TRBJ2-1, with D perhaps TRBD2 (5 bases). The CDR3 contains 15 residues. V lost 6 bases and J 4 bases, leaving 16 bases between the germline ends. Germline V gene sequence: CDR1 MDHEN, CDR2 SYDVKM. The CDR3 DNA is TGTGCCAGCAGCCGGGGTAGCTCGTCTTACAATGAGCAGTTCTTC. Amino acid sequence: CASSRGSSSYNEQFF.

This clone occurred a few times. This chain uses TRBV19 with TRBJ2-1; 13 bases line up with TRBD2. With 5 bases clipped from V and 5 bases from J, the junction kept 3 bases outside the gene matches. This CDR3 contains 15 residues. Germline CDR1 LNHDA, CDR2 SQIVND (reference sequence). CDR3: CASSSGLAGNNEQFF. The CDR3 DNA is TGTGCCAGTAGTTCGGGACTAGCGGGGAACAATGAGCAGTTCTTC.

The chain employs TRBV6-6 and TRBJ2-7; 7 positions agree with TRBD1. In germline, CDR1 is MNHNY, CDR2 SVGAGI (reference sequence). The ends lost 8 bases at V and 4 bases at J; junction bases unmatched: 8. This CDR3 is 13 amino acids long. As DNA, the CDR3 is TGTGCCAGCGATTCGACAGGGTTTTACGAGCAGTACTTC. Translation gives CASDSTGFYEQYF.

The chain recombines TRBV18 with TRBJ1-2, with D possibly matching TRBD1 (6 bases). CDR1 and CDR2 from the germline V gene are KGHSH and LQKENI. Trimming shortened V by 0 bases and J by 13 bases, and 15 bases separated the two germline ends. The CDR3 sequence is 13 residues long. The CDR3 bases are TGTGCCAGCTCACCACCTTCAGGGGTGGGGGCCACCTTC. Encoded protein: CASSPPSGVGATF. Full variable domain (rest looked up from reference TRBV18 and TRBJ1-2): NAGVMQNPRHLVRRRGQEARLRCSPMKGHSHVYWYRQLPEEGLKFMVYLQKENIIDESGMPKERFSAEFPKEGPSILRIQQVVRGDSAAYFCASSPPSGVGATFGSGTRLTVV.

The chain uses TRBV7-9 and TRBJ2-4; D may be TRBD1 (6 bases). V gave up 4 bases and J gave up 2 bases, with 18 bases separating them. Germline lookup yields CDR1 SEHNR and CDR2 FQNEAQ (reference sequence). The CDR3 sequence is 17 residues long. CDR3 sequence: CASSSRTELKTKNIQYF. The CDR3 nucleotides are TGTGCCAGCAGCTCCAGGACAGAACTTAAAACCAAAAACATTCAGTACTTC.

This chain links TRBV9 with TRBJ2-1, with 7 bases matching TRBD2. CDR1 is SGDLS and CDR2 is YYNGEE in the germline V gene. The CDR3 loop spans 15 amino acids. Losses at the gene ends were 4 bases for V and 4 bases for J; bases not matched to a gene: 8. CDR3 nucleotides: TGTGCCAGCAGCCAAGATCCAGCGGGATACAATGAGCAGTTCTTC. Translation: CASSQDPAGYNEQFF. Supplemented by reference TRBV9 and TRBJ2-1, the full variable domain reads DSGVTQTPKHLITATGQRVTLRCSPRSGDLSVYWYQQSLDQGLQFLIQYYNGEERAKGNILERFSAQQFPDLHSELNLSSLELGDSALYFCASSQDPAGYNEQFFGPGTRLTVL.

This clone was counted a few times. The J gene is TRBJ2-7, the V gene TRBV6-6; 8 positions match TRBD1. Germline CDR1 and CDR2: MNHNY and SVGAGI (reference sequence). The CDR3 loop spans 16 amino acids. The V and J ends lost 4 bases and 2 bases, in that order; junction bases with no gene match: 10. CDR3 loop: CASSSHSGQETYEQYF. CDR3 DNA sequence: TGTGCCAGCAGTTCTCACTCGGGACAGGAAACCTACGAGCAGTACTTC.

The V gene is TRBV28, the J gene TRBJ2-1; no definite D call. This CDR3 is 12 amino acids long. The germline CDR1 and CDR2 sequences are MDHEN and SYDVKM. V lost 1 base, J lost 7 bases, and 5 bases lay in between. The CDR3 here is CASSLSMNEQFF. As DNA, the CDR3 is TGTGCCAGCAGTTTATCAATGAATGAGCAGTTCTTC.

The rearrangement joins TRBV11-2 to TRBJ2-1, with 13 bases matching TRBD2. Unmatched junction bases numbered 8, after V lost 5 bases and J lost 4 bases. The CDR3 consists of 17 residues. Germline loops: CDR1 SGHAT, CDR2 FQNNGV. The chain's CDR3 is CASSGGGTSGAYNEQFF. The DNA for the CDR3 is TGTGCCAGCAGCGGAGGTGGGACTAGCGGGGCTTACAATGAGCAGTTCTTC.

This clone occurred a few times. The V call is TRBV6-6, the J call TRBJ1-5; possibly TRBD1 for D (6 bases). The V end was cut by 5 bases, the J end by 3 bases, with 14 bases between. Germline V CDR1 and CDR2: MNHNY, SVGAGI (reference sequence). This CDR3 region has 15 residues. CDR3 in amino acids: CASSTGQQLNQPQHF. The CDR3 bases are TGTGCCAGCAGTACCGGACAGCAGCTCAATCAGCCCCAGCATTTT.

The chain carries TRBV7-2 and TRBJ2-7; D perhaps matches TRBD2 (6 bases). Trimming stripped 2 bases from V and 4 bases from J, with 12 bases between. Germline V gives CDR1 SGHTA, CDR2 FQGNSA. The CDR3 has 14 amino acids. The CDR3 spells CASSLQEGLYEQYF. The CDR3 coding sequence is TGTGCCAGCAGCTTACAGGAGGGCCTTTACGAGCAGTACTTC.

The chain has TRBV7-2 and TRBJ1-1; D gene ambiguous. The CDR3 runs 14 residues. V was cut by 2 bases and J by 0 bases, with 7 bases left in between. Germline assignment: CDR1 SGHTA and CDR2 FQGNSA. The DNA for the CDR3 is TGTGCCAGCAGCTTAAGTGGGATGAACACTGAAGCTTTCTTT. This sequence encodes CASSLSGMNTEAFF.

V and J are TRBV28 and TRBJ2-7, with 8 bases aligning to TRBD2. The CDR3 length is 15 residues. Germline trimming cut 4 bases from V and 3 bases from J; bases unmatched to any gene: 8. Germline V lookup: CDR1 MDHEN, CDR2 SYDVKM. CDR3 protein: CASSSPGGLVYEQYF. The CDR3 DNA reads TGTGCCAGCAGTTCCCCCGGGGGACTAGTCTACGAGCAGTACTTC.

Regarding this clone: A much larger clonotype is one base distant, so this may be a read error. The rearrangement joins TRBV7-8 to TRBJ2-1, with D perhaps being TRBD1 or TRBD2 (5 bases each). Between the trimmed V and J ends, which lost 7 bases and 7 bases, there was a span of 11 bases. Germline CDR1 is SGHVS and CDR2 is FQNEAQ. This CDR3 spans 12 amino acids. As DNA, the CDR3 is TGTGCCAGCAATCTTGGGGGAAATGAGCAGTTCTTC. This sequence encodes CASNLGGNEQFF.